This T cell receptor (beta chain) was documented in a study of response to subunit inactivated influenza vaccine. TCRdb used MiXCR to reprocess the RT-PCR reads, holding one entry per CDR3 protein. The repertoire holds around 580,000 distinct CDR3 sequences, with about 12% as singletons. Findings of the study overall: Each seasonal influenza vaccination recruits few new T cells, the authors suggested.

With regard to this clonotype: Antigen unknown.

The germline V gene has CDR1 MDHEN and CDR2 SYDVKM. V lost 4 bases and J 7 bases, leaving 8 bases between the germline ends. The CDR3 spans 12 residues. The sample in question was PBMCs from blood, obtained on the day of vaccination. The receptor was derived from a man between 45 and 60 years old who received an inactivated influenza vaccine. V gene TRBV28 combines with J gene TRBJ1-5; D not resolved. CDR3 region: CASSSRTQPQHF. In DNA form, the CDR3 reads TGTGCCAGCAGTTCAAGGACCCAGCCCCAGCATTTT.